This T cell receptor beta chain is from a study of CD8 T cells in Susac syndrome. This CDR3 spans 15 amino acids. The V and J ends lost 1 base and 5 bases respectively, with 14 bases between them. Germline V gene sequence: CDR1 LGHDT, CDR2 YNNKEL (reference sequence). When the RNA was reverse transcribed, random hexamers were used with an input of about 0.5 to 1 ug. immunoSEQ multiplex PCR amplified TCR beta CDR3 across 54 Vbeta, 13 Jbeta. A single record per CDR3 protein comes from TCRdb applying MiXCR to the immunoSEQ multiplex PCR reads. The repertoire holds 250,000 to 300,000 distinct CDR3 sequences, with around 89% as singletons. TEMRA cells were FACS-enriched, with CD8+ and CD4+ T cells isolated negatively.

The TCR was taken from a human donor with multiple sclerosis. The chain uses TRBV3-1 and TRBJ2-5, with TRBD2 as a possible D gene (6 bases). Material for sequencing was CD8+ T cells from PBMCs. CDR3 protein: CASSQATSMRETQYF. The DNA for the CDR3 is TGTGCCAGCAGCCAAGCCACTAGCATGCGGGAGACCCAGTACTTC.